The rows below give T cell receptor beta chains drawn from one sample of a study of blood T cell repertoires in COVID-19. Clones were read by immunoSEQ multiplex PCR, and TCRdb kept only the in-frame ones, dropping some. The table has a few hundred thousand clones, about 90% seen once. The sequencing input was peripheral blood. These receptors all come from a woman aged 50 to 60 with acute or convalescent COVID-19. CDR3s include the opening cysteine and the closing phenylalanine or tryptophan. A D gene is named only where the DNA matches it firmly. Not all rows give a size; the values are once, few, many and, for expanded clones, a class.

clone size: once; V gene: TRBV9; D gene: TRBD1; J gene: TRBJ1-3; CDR3 protein: CASKVKGAFGNTIYF; CDR3 DNA: TGTGCCAGCAAGGTAAAGGGGGCTTTTGGAAACACCATATATTTT
clone size: NA; V gene: TRBV10-1; D gene: TRBD1; J gene: TRBJ2-7; CDR3 protein: CASIGTAYEQYF; CDR3 DNA: TGCGCCAGCATAGGGACAGCCTACGAGCAGTACTTC
clone size: NA; V gene: TRBV28; D gene: TRBD1; J gene: TRBJ2-2; CDR3 protein: CASSYVRPPGQGPTIVNTGELFF; CDR3 DNA: TGTGCCAGCAGTTACGTCCGGCCACCGGGACAGGGTCCAACCATAGTGAACACCGGGGAGCTGTTTTTT
clone size: NA; V gene: TRBV24-1; D gene: TRBD1; J gene: TRBJ2-3; CDR3 protein: CATSDPRQGRTDTQYF; CDR3 DNA: TGTGCCACCAGTGATCCCCGACAGGGAAGGACAGATACGCAGTATTTT
clone size: NA; V gene: TRBV3-1/TRBV3-2; D gene: NA; J gene: TRBJ2-1; CDR3 protein: CASSLGADEQFF; CDR3 DNA: TGTGCCAGCAGCCTGGGGGCCGATGAGCAGTTCTTC
clone size: NA; V gene: TRBV6-1; D gene: TRBD2; J gene: TRBJ2-7; CDR3 protein: CASSEASGGASYEQYF; CDR3 DNA: TGTGCCAGCAGTGAAGCTAGCGGGGGGGCCTCCTACGAGCAGTACTTC
clone size: once; V gene: TRBV19; D gene: TRBD2; J gene: TRBJ2-1; CDR3 protein: CATRLAGGRNEQFF; CDR3 DNA: TGTGCCACCCGACTAGCGGGAGGGCGCAATGAGCAGTTCTTC
clone size: once; V gene: TRBV29-1; D gene: NA; J gene: TRBJ2-3; CDR3 protein: CSVLASSTDTQYF; CDR3 DNA: TGCAGCGTTCTAGCGTCTAGCACAGATACGCAGTATTTT
clone size: NA; V gene: TRBV5-1; D gene: NA; J gene: TRBJ2-5; CDR3 protein: CASSLVAEQETQYF; CDR3 DNA: TGCGCCAGCAGCTTGGTAGCGGAGCAAGAGACCCAGTACTTC
clone size: NA; V gene: TRBV6-2/TRBV6-3; D gene: TRBD2; J gene: TRBJ2-7; CDR3 protein: CASSYLVWTSGSYEQYF; CDR3 DNA: TGTGCCAGCAGTTACCTCGTCTGGACTAGCGGGAGCTACGAGCAGTACTTC
clone size: NA; V gene: TRBV7-2; D gene: NA; J gene: TRBJ1-5; CDR3 protein: CASSFTPGSNQPQHF; CDR3 DNA: TGTGCCAGCAGCTTCACTCCCGGGTCCAATCAGCCCCAGCATTTT
clone size: NA; V gene: TRBV5-1; D gene: NA; J gene: TRBJ2-7; CDR3 protein: CASSLEGLREYF; CDR3 DNA: TGCGCCAGCAGCTTGGAGGGGTTAAGAGAGTACTTC
clone size: NA; V gene: TRBV28; D gene: NA; J gene: TRBJ1-1; CDR3 protein: CASSLSRQRAFF; CDR3 DNA: TGTGCCAGCAGTTTATCTCGCCAACGGGCTTTCTTT
clone size: NA; V gene: TRBV7-9; D gene: TRBD2; J gene: TRBJ2-7; CDR3 protein: CASSPQAGAGEQYF; CDR3 DNA: TGTGCCAGCAGCCCTCAAGCGGGAGCGGGCGAGCAGTACTTC
clone size: few; V gene: TRBV4-3; D gene: TRBD1; J gene: TRBJ1-5; CDR3 protein: CASSQDPGQGGQPQHF; CDR3 DNA: TGCGCCAGCAGCCAAGATCCCGGACAGGGAGGGCAGCCCCAGCATTTT
clone size: once; V gene: TRBV3-1/TRBV3-2; D gene: NA; J gene: TRBJ2-7; CDR3 protein: CASSGFNSVRYEQYF; CDR3 DNA: TGTGCCAGCAGCGGCTTCAATAGCGTCCGCTACGAGCAGTACTTC
clone size: NA; V gene: TRBV6-4; D gene: NA; J gene: TRBJ2-2; CDR3 protein: CASSDCARKGESATGELFF; CDR3 DNA: TGTGCCAGCAGTGACTGCGCCAGAAAGGGGGAGAGCGCCACCGGGGAGCTGTTTTTT
clone size: NA; V gene: TRBV7-2; D gene: TRBD1; J gene: TRBJ1-4; CDR3 protein: CASSPGQGAANEKLFF; CDR3 DNA: TGTGCCAGCAGCCCGGGACAGGGGGCGGCTAATGAAAAACTGTTTTTT
clone size: few; V gene: TRBV16; D gene: NA; J gene: TRBJ1-6; CDR3 protein: CASSQSRDYNSPLHF; CDR3 DNA: TGTGCCAGCAGCCAATCTCGGGACTATAATTCACCCCTCCACTTT
clone size: NA; V gene: TRBV2; D gene: NA; J gene: TRBJ1-5; CDR3 protein: CASSLSTDNQPQHF; CDR3 DNA: TGTGCCAGCAGTCTATCGACAGACAATCAGCCCCAGCATTTT
clone size: NA; V gene: TRBV4-1; D gene: TRBD1; J gene: TRBJ2-2; CDR3 protein: CASSQTDRGVRGTGELFF; CDR3 DNA: TGCGCCAGCAGCCAGACGGACCGAGGGGTCAGGGGGACCGGGGAGCTGTTTTTT
clone size: NA; V gene: TRBV27; D gene: NA; J gene: TRBJ1-6; CDR3 protein: CASSLYGIPGPNSPLHF; CDR3 DNA: TGTGCCAGCAGTTTATACGGGATCCCAGGCCCAAATTCACCCCTCCACTTT
clone size: NA; V gene: TRBV28; D gene: NA; J gene: TRBJ2-2; CDR3 protein: CASSSSAGELFF; CDR3 DNA: TGTGCCAGCAGTTCCAGCGCGGGGGAGCTGTTTTTT
clone size: NA; V gene: TRBV7-3; D gene: TRBD1; J gene: TRBJ2-2; CDR3 protein: CASSLTGGHGELFF; CDR3 DNA: TGTGCCAGCAGCTTGACAGGGGGCCACGGGGAGCTGTTTTTT
clone size: once; V gene: TRBV18; D gene: NA; J gene: TRBJ2-2; CDR3 protein: CASSPPWGSGTGELFF; CDR3 DNA: TGTGCCAGCTCACCACCGTGGGGTAGCGGCACCGGGGAGCTGTTTTTT
clone size: NA; V gene: TRBV7-8; D gene: NA; J gene: TRBJ2-3; CDR3 protein: CASKGADTQYF; CDR3 DNA: TGTGCCAGCAAAGGGGCGGATACGCAGTATTTT
clone size: once; V gene: TRBV19; D gene: NA; J gene: TRBJ1-5; CDR3 protein: CASTGGNQPQHF; CDR3 DNA: TGTGCCAGTACGGGGGGCAATCAGCCCCAGCATTTT
clone size: once; V gene: TRBV5-4; D gene: NA; J gene: TRBJ1-4; CDR3 protein: CASSFDRFNEKLFF; CDR3 DNA: TGTGCCAGCAGTTTTGACAGATTTAATGAAAAACTGTTTTTT
clone size: NA; V gene: TRBV18; D gene: NA; J gene: TRBJ1-2; CDR3 protein: CASRNSGDGYTF; CDR3 DNA: TGTGCCAGCCGCAACTCGGGAGATGGCTACACCTTC
clone size: NA; V gene: TRBV29-1; D gene: NA; J gene: TRBJ1-1; CDR3 protein: CSVEVIAVNTEAFF; CDR3 DNA: TGCAGCGTTGAAGTGATTGCGGTGAACACTGAAGCTTTCTTT
clone size: NA; V gene: TRBV6-4; D gene: NA; J gene: TRBJ2-1; CDR3 protein: CASSDRSSGHNEQFF; CDR3 DNA: TGTGCCAGCAGTGACCGCAGTAGCGGACACAATGAGCAGTTCTTC
clone size: NA; V gene: TRBV2; D gene: TRBD2; J gene: TRBJ2-5; CDR3 protein: CASTGLAGYQETQYF; CDR3 DNA: TGTGCCAGCACCGGGCTAGCGGGATACCAAGAGACCCAGTACTTC
clone size: once; V gene: TRBV28; D gene: NA; J gene: TRBJ1-1; CDR3 protein: CASSLRPAAWTEAFF; CDR3 DNA: TGTGCCAGCAGTTTACGCCCCGCGGCGTGGACTGAAGCTTTCTTT
clone size: NA; V gene: TRBV6-5; D gene: TRBD2; J gene: TRBJ2-7; CDR3 protein: CATGTSDRYEQYF; CDR3 DNA: TGTGCCACCGGGACTAGCGATAGATACGAGCAGTACTTC
clone size: NA; V gene: TRBV28; D gene: TRBD1; J gene: TRBJ1-5; CDR3 protein: CASSSRWTGLSQPQHF; CDR3 DNA: TGTGCCAGCAGTTCTCGATGGACAGGGCTTAGTCAGCCCCAGCATTTT
clone size: NA; V gene: TRBV5-4; D gene: TRBD2; J gene: TRBJ2-7; CDR3 protein: CASSLGTSGRYEQYF; CDR3 DNA: TGTGCCAGCAGCTTGGGGACTAGCGGGAGGTACGAGCAGTACTTC
clone size: NA; V gene: TRBV9; D gene: NA; J gene: TRBJ2-2; CDR3 protein: CASSPGGLTNTGELFF; CDR3 DNA: TGTGCCAGCAGCCCTGGGGGACTTACGAACACCGGGGAGCTGTTTTTT
clone size: NA; V gene: TRBV7-2; D gene: NA; J gene: TRBJ1-2; CDR3 protein: CASSLGAGYYGYTF; CDR3 DNA: TGTGCCAGCAGCTTAGGCGCAGGGTACTATGGCTACACCTTC
clone size: NA; V gene: TRBV30; D gene: TRBD2; J gene: TRBJ2-5; CDR3 protein: CAWSGAGVRETQYF; CDR3 DNA: TGTGCCTGGAGTGGGGCGGGAGTCAGGGAGACCCAGTACTTC
clone size: NA; V gene: TRBV28; D gene: NA; J gene: TRBJ2-2; CDR3 protein: CATREQGTPGELFF; CDR3 DNA: TGTGCCACTAGGGAACAGGGAACCCCCGGGGAGCTGTTTTTT
clone size: NA; V gene: TRBV11-1; D gene: NA; J gene: TRBJ2-1; CDR3 protein: CASSPRTVTSYNEQFF; CDR3 DNA: TGTGCCAGCAGCCCGCGGACTGTTACCTCCTACAATGAGCAGTTCTTC
clone size: NA; V gene: TRBV2; D gene: TRBD1; J gene: TRBJ2-2; CDR3 protein: CASTIQGLGNTGELFF; CDR3 DNA: TGTGCCAGCACCATACAGGGGTTGGGGAACACCGGGGAGCTGTTTTTT
clone size: NA; V gene: TRBV7-9; D gene: NA; J gene: TRBJ1-4; CDR3 protein: CASSTTGFEEKLFF; CDR3 DNA: TGTGCCAGCAGCACAACAGGGTTTGAAGAAAAACTGTTTTTT
clone size: NA; V gene: TRBV7-9; D gene: NA; J gene: TRBJ2-4; CDR3 protein: CASSEDTDIQYF; CDR3 DNA: TGTGCCAGCAGCGAGGACACCGACATTCAGTACTTC
clone size: NA; V gene: TRBV19; D gene: TRBD1; J gene: TRBJ2-6; CDR3 protein: CASSIRVRTGNSGANVLTF; CDR3 DNA: TGTGCCAGTAGTATAAGAGTTCGGACAGGGAACTCTGGGGCCAACGTCCTGACTTTC
clone size: NA; V gene: TRBV24-1; D gene: TRBD1; J gene: TRBJ2-1; CDR3 protein: CATSFAGRGLQFF; CDR3 DNA: TGTGCCACCAGCTTCGCGGGCAGGGGGCTGCAGTTCTTC
clone size: NA; V gene: TRBV27; D gene: NA; J gene: TRBJ2-7; CDR3 protein: CASRPVGVYEQYF; CDR3 DNA: TGTGCCAGCAGACCGGTAGGAGTCTACGAGCAGTACTTC
clone size: few; V gene: TRBV23-1; D gene: TRBD1; J gene: TRBJ2-2; CDR3 protein: CASSQSGQGTNTGELFF; CDR3 DNA: TGCGCCAGCAGTCAATCGGGACAGGGGACGAACACCGGGGAGCTGTTTTTT
clone size: NA; V gene: TRBV5-1; D gene: NA; J gene: TRBJ1-4; CDR3 protein: CASSFAGLDEKLFF; CDR3 DNA: TGCGCCAGCAGCTTTGCGGGGTTGGATGAAAAACTGTTTTTT
clone size: NA; V gene: TRBV5-4; D gene: TRBD2; J gene: TRBJ2-7; CDR3 protein: CASSSIAGGPDF; CDR3 DNA: TGTGCCAGCAGCTCCATAGCGGGAGGCCCCGACTTC
clone size: once; V gene: TRBV6-5; D gene: TRBD1; J gene: TRBJ2-2; CDR3 protein: CASRRQGQMAGELFF; CDR3 DNA: TGTGCCAGCAGACGACAGGGTCAAATGGCCGGGGAGCTGTTTTTT
clone size: NA; V gene: TRBV10-3; D gene: NA; J gene: TRBJ2-5; CDR3 protein: CAISESKTGLLETQYF; CDR3 DNA: TGTGCCATCAGTGAGTCTAAGACAGGCCTCCTAGAGACCCAGTACTTC
clone size: NA; V gene: TRBV19; D gene: NA; J gene: TRBJ2-1; CDR3 protein: CASSSNRMSSYNEQFF; CDR3 DNA: TGTGCCAGTAGTTCTAACAGGATGAGCTCCTACAATGAGCAGTTCTTC
clone size: NA; V gene: TRBV2; D gene: TRBD2; J gene: TRBJ2-7; CDR3 protein: CASSAGLAGGTYEQYF; CDR3 DNA: TGTGCCAGCAGTGCGGGACTAGCGGGAGGTACCTACGAGCAGTACTTC